These T cell receptor beta chains were read from a single sample in a study of shared clonotypes between healthy human individuals. The data were produced by immunoSEQ multiplex PCR, yet TCRdb's version contains in-frame clones alone and is incomplete. The table has 1.6 million or so clones, 98% seen once; the top ten hold roughly 0.36%. Sequencing used naive CD4+ T cells sorted from blood. These receptor sequences come from a man aged 30 to 45 in good health. Both conserved end residues are part of each CDR3. The D gene is left open where the match is weak. Some rows have no size entry. The others give once, few or many, or a class for an expanded clone.

d_gene,j_gene,v_gene,abundance,CDR3aa,CDR3nt
-,TRBJ2-7,TRBV6-1,-,CASSERAEQYF,TGTGCCAGCAGTGAACGGGCTGAACAGTACTTC
TRBD2,TRBJ2-2,TRBV11-2,once,CASSLGLAGVRTGELFF,TGTGCCAGCAGCTTAGGTCTAGCGGGAGTTCGGACCGGGGAGCTGTTTTTT
-,TRBJ2-5,TRBV5-1,few,CASSGFRDGETQYF,TGCGCCAGCAGCGGATTTCGGGACGGGGAGACCCAGTACTTC
-,TRBJ1-4,TRBV2,-,CASSVPENEKLFF,TGTGCCAGCAGTGTTCCGGAGAATGAAAAACTGTTTTTT
-,TRBJ1-5,TRBV6-1,-,CASSEQGGQPQHF,TGTGCCAGCAGTGAACAGGGCGGCCAGCCCCAGCATTTT
-,TRBJ2-1,TRBV19,-,CASRSGGESLPQFF,TGTGCCAGTCGTTCCGGGGGCGAGTCGTTACCGCAGTTCTTC
-,TRBJ2-5,TRBV5-4,-,CASGTGQETQYF,TGTGCCAGCGGAACGGGCCAAGAGACCCAGTACTTC
-,TRBJ2-7,TRBV28,-,CASSMGMYEQYF,TGTGCCAGCAGCATGGGAATGTACGAGCAGTACTTC
-,TRBJ1-1,TRBV18,-,CASSPQHGNTEAFF,TGTGCCAGCTCACCCCAACATGGGAACACTGAAGCTTTCTTT
-,TRBJ2-7,TRBV4-2,once,CASSRRLTEGLEQYF,TGTGCCAGCAGCCGGCGACTAACAGAGGGGCTCGAGCAGTACTTC
TRBD2,TRBJ2-2,TRBV10-1,-,CASSGLAGGPTNTGELFF,TGCGCCAGCAGTGGGCTAGCGGGAGGGCCGACTAACACCGGGGAGCTGTTTTTT
-,TRBJ2-1,TRBV28,-,CASSQQDYNEQFF,TGTGCCAGCAGCCAACAGGACTACAATGAGCAGTTCTTC
-,TRBJ2-7,TRBV9,-,CASSVEGTNGYEQYF,TGTGCCAGCAGCGTAGAAGGGACAAATGGATACGAGCAGTACTTC
-,TRBJ1-2,TRBV7-6,-,CASSLTKRGPYGYTF,TGTGCCAGCAGCTTGACTAAGAGGGGCCCTTATGGCTACACCTTC
TRBD1,TRBJ1-4,TRBV10-3,once,CASLDRPNEKLFF,TGTGCCTCCTTGGACAGGCCCAATGAAAAACTGTTTTTT
TRBD2,TRBJ2-3,TRBV10-3,-,CASRGGRATDTQYF,TGTGCCTCCCGGGGCGGGAGGGCCACAGATACGCAGTATTTT
-,TRBJ2-7,TRBV18,once,CASSLSRVTYEQYF,TGTGCCAGCTCACTGAGTCGGGTAACCTACGAGCAGTACTTC
-,TRBJ1-2,TRBV2,-,CASRIHATNYGYTF,TGTGCCAGCCGGATTCACGCAACGAACTATGGCTACACCTTC
TRBD2,TRBJ2-5,TRBV5-6,once,CASSGATSGGTQYF,TGTGCCAGCAGCGGGGCGACTAGCGGAGGGACCCAGTACTTC
-,TRBJ2-3,TRBV5-4,-,CASSLRSGVDTQYF,TGTGCCAGCAGCTTGCGATCGGGAGTAGATACGCAGTATTTT
-,TRBJ2-2,TRBV11-3,-,CASSLLVGHPTGELFF,TGTGCCAGCAGCTTATTGGTCGGACACCCGACCGGGGAGCTGTTTTTT
-,TRBJ1-1,TRBV13,-,CASSATVNTEAFF,TGTGCCAGCAGCGCCACAGTGAACACTGAAGCTTTCTTT
TRBD2,TRBJ2-1,TRBV29-1,-,CSGTRSSSYNEQFF,TGCAGCGGGACTAGAAGCAGCTCCTACAATGAGCAGTTCTTC
-,TRBJ2-7,TRBV5-1,-,CASWDNTYEQYF,TGCGCCTCTTGGGACAATACCTACGAGCAGTACTTC
TRBD2,TRBJ2-1,TRBV4-3,-,CASSQDPGGSSYNEQFF,TGCGCCAGCAGCCAAGATCCGGGAGGGAGCTCCTACAATGAGCAGTTCTTC
-,TRBJ2-3,TRBV23-1,-,CASSGAKGSTDTQYF,TGCGCCAGCAGTGGGGCTAAGGGCAGCACAGATACGCAGTATTTT
-,TRBJ2-2,TRBV6-5,-,CASSLRGPGELFF,TGTGCCAGCAGTTTACGAGGCCCCGGGGAGCTGTTTTTT
TRBD1,TRBJ2-2,TRBV11-2,-,CASSLQGTGSTGELFF,TGTGCCAGCAGCCTTCAGGGGACAGGGTCCACCGGGGAGCTGTTTTTT
-,TRBJ1-1,TRBV29-1,-,CSVLRQGLNTEAFF,TGCAGCGTGTTAAGGCAGGGCCTGAACACTGAAGCTTTCTTT
TRBD2,TRBJ2-3,TRBV15,-,CATSRVLTSHTDTQYF,TGTGCCACCAGCAGAGTTCTGACTAGCCACACAGATACGCAGTATTTT
-,TRBJ1-4,TRBV7-9,-,CASSHDTGPANEKLFF,TGTGCCAGCAGCCATGATACGGGGCCGGCTAATGAAAAACTGTTTTTT
-,TRBJ1-4,TRBV7-2,-,CASSLVRVWDEKLFF,TGTGCCAGCAGCTTAGTAAGGGTGTGGGATGAAAAACTGTTTTTT
TRBD2,TRBJ2-5,TRBV5-1,-,CASSFRLAGQETQYF,TGCGCCAGCAGCTTCCGGCTAGCGGGGCAAGAAACCCAGTACTTC
TRBD2,TRBJ2-3,TRBV7-3,-,CASSSRLAGGTDTQYF,TGTGCCAGCAGCTCAAGACTAGCGGGAGGCACAGATACGCAGTATTTT
-,TRBJ2-5,TRBV10-3,-,CAITAGGNQETQYF,TGTGCCATCACCGCCGGCGGGAACCAAGAGACCCAGTACTTC
-,TRBJ2-7,TRBV6-1,-,CASSPRGDYEQYF,TGTGCCAGCAGCCCTCGGGGAGACTACGAGCAGTACTTC
-,TRBJ1-5,TRBV7-9,-,CASSLGANQPQHF,TGTGCCAGCAGCTTAGGAGCTAATCAGCCCCAGCATTTT
-,TRBJ2-5,TRBV5-4,-,CASSLPRTAYQETQYF,TGTGCCAGCAGCTTGCCCAGGACAGCGTACCAAGAGACCCAGTACTTC
TRBD2,TRBJ2-7,TRBV28,-,CASSSPWGDYAYEQYF,TGTGCCAGCAGTTCTCCATGGGGGGACTATGCCTACGAGCAGTACTTC
-,TRBJ1-5,TRBV2,-,CASSELGVDQPQHF,TGTGCCAGCAGTGAGTTGGGGGTGGATCAGCCCCAGCATTTT
-,TRBJ2-1,TRBV30,once,CAWSVRDGNNEQFF,TGTGCCTGGAGTGTACGGGACGGAAACAATGAGCAGTTCTTC
TRBD2,TRBJ2-3,TRBV7-2,-,CASSLRTSGSTDTQYF,TGTGCCAGCAGCTTGAGGACTAGCGGTAGCACAGATACGCAGTATTTT
-,TRBJ2-2,TRBV5-6,-,CASSLASGELFF,TGTGCCAGCAGCTTGGCGTCTGGGGAGCTGTTTTTT
-,TRBJ2-5,TRBV12-5,-,CASGLGETQYF,TGTGCTAGTGGCCTCGGAGAGACCCAGTACTTC
-,TRBJ2-1,TRBV7-3,-,CASSPPGHGYNEQFF,TGTGCCAGCAGCCCGCCGGGACACGGATACAATGAGCAGTTCTTC
-,TRBJ1-5,TRBV30,-,CAWSDRSKLNQPQHF,TGTGCCTGGAGTGACAGAAGTAAACTCAATCAGCCCCAGCATTTT
TRBD1,TRBJ2-7,TRBV7-9,-,CASSLGSGTGFYEQYF,TGTGCCAGCAGCTTAGGGTCCGGGACAGGCTTCTACGAGCAGTACTTC
-,TRBJ2-5,TRBV4-1,-,CASSDTGTYETQYF,TGCGCCAGCAGCGATACAGGGACTTACGAGACCCAGTACTTC
-,TRBJ1-2,TRBV5-8,once,CASSRDRSTHYGYTF,TGTGCCAGCAGCCGGGACCGATCTACTCACTATGGCTACACCTTC
-,TRBJ2-1,TRBV7-3,-,CASSSRKYGEQFF,TGTGCCAGCAGCTCGCGGAAATACGGTGAGCAGTTCTTC
-,TRBJ2-2,TRBV9,-,CASSVKGAGELFF,TGTGCCAGCAGCGTAAAAGGGGCCGGGGAGCTGTTTTTT
-,TRBJ2-5,TRBV10-1,-,CASSADRETQYF,TGCGCCAGCAGTGCGGACCGGGAGACCCAGTACTTC
-,TRBJ1-5,TRBV25-1,-,CASSELGKNQPQHF,TGTGCCAGCAGTGAATTGGGGAAGAATCAGCCCCAGCATTTT